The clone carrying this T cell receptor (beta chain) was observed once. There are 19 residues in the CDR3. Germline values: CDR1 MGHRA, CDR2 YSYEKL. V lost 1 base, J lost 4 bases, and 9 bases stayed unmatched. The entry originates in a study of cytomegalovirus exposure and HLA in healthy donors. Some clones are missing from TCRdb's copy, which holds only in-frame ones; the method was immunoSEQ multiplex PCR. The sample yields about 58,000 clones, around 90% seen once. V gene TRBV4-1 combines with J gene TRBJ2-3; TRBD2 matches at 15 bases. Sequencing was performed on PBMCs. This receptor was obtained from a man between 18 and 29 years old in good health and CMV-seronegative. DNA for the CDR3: TGCGCCAGCAGCCAAGTCCCGGTGGGACTAGCGGGAGGAGCAGATACGCAGTATTTT. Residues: CASSQVPVGLAGGADTQYF.